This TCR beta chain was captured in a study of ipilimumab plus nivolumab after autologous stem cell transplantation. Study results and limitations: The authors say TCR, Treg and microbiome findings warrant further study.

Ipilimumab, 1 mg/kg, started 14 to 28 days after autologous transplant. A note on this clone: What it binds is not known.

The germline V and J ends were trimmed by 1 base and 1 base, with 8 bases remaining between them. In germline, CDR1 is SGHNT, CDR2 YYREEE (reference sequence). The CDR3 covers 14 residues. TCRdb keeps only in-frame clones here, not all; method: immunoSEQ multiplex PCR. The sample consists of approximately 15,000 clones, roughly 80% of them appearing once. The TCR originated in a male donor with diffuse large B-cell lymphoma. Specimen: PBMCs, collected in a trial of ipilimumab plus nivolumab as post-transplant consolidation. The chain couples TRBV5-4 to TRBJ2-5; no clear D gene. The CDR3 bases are TGTGCCAGCAGCTTGACGGGTGTCCAAGAGACCCAGTACTTC. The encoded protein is CASSLTGVQETQYF.